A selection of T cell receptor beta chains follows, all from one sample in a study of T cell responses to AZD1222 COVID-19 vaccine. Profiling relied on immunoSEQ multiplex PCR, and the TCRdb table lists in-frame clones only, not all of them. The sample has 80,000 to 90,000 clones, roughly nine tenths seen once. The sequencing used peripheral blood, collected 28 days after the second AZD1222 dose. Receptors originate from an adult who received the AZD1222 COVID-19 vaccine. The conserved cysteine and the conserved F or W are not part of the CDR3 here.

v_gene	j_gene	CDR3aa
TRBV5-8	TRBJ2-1	ASSLVRGDEQF
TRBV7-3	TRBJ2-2	ASSPSTDTGELF
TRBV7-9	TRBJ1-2	ASSLGHGQNYGYT
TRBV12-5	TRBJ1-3	ASGSSGNTIY
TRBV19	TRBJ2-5	ASSAGGAGETQY
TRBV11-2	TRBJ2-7	ASSLFSYEQY
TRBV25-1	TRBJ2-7	ASSSGRVQY
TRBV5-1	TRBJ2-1	ASSLLTGGTTVEQF
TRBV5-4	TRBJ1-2	ASSWVTSGDYGYT
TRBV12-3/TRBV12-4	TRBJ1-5	ASSPSGRPQH
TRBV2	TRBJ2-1	ASRGVAGPYNEQF
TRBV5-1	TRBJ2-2	ASSLGDTGELF
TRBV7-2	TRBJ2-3	ASSLGGTGDTQY
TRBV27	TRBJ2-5	ASSPRRGETQY
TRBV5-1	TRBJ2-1	ASSLQLAQNSYNEQF
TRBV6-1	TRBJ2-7	ASTQGASKYEQY
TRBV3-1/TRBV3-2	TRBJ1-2	ASSQGGGPYGYT
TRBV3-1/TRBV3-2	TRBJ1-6	ASSQGDSRGYSPLH
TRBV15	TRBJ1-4	ATSSPGSEKLF
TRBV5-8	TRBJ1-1	ASSFGQVGAF
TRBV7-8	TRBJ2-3	ASSLAAGDTQY
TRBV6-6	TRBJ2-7	ASTETGVGYEQY
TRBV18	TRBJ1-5	ASSPRDFPSEPQH
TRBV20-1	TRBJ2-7	SASAEGPYEQY
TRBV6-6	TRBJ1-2	ASSRGQGGYGYT
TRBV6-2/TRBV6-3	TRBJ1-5	ASSYQGRAQH
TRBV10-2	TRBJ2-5	ASSVRGRETQY
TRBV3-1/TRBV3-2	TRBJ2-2	ASSLGTGATGELF
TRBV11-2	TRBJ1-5	ASSLGQRSKPQH
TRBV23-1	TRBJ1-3	ASSLNHLTGAGNTIY
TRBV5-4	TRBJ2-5	ASSRAGGSAKTQY
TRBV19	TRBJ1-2	ASRQQVGPLT
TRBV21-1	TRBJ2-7	ASSRDPLAGAHEQY
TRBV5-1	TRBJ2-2	ASSWGGTGTGELF
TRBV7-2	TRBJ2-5	ASSLGGGKTQY
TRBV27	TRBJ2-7	ASSLTSGGRGSYEQY
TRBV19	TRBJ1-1	ASQDRLNTEAF
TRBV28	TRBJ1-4	ASSQRGQGATNEKLF
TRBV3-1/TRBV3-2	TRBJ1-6	ASSPVGSNSPLH
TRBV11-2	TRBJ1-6	ASSSTYYNSPLH
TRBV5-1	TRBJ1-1	ASSPWTAENTEAF